This entry features one T cell receptor beta chain sequence. The sample originates from a study of blood T cell repertoires in COVID-19. Study context: The origin of the acute and convalescent COVID-19 samples was the United States, Italy and Spain. T cells, B-cell-depleted T cells, or PBMCs supplied cDNA or gDNA.

Original processing notes: Amplifying reference gene primers gave estimates of nucleated cell counts. TCRdb's copy holds only in-frame clones and misses some; the assay was immunoSEQ multiplex PCR. From that table come the V and J calls and clone size; the DNA was used to work out D and trimming. Seen here are around 100,000 clones, 84% observed once, and the top ten hold 17%. CDR1 is SGHRS and CDR2 is YFSETQ in the germline V gene. The CDR3 has 14 residues. Trimming pared 4 bases from V and 1 base from J, leaving 11 bases between. The specimen sequenced was peripheral blood. The TCR comes from a woman in her sixties or seventies with acute or convalescent COVID-19. The chain couples TRBV5-1 to TRBJ2-5, with a weak D call TRBD1 (5 bases). CDR3 residues: CASSADSTQETQYF. CDR3 in DNA: TGCGCCAGCAGCGCAGACAGCACCCAAGAGACCCAGTACTTC. The full variable domain, rest sourced from reference TRBV5-1 and TRBJ2-5, is KAGVTQTPRYLIKTRGQQVTLSCSPISGHRSVSWYQQTPGQGLQFLFEYFSETQRNKGNFPGRFSGRQFSNSRSEMNVSTLELGDSALYLCASSADSTQETQYFGPGTRLLVL.